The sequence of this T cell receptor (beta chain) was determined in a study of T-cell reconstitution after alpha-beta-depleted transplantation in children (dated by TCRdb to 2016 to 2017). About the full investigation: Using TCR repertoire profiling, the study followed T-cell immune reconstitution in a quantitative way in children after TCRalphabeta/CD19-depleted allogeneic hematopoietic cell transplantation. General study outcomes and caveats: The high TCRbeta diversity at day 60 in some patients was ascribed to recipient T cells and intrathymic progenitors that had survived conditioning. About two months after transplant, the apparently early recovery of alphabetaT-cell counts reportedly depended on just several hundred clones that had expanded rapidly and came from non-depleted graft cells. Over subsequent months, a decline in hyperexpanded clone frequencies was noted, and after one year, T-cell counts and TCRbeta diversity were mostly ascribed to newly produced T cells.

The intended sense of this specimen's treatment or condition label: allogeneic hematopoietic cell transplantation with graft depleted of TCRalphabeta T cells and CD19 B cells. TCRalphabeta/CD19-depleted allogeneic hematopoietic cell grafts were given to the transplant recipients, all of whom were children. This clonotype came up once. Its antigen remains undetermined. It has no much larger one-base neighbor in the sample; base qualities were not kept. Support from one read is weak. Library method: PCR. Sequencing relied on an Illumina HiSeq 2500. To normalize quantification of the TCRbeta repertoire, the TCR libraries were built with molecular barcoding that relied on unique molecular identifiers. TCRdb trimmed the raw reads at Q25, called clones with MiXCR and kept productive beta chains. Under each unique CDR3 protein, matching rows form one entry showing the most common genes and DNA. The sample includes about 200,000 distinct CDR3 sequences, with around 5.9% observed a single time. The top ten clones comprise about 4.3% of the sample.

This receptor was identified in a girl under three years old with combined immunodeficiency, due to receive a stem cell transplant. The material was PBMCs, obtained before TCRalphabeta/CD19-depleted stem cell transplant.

The bases are TGCAGCGTTGCCGGGACAGGGATCTACAATGAGCAGTTCTTC. This gives the protein CSVAGTGIYNEQFF. The chain was built from TRBV29-1 and TRBJ2-1; 9 central nucleotides agree with TRBD1. Here V drops 4 bases and J drops 3 bases, and the junction holds 4 bases not matched to any gene. For CDR1 and CDR2, the germline V gene lists SQVTM and ANQGSEA. The CDR3 spans 14 residues, from the cysteine through the phenylalanine. Solely the CDR3 DNA is kept, with 42 bases framed from the first base.